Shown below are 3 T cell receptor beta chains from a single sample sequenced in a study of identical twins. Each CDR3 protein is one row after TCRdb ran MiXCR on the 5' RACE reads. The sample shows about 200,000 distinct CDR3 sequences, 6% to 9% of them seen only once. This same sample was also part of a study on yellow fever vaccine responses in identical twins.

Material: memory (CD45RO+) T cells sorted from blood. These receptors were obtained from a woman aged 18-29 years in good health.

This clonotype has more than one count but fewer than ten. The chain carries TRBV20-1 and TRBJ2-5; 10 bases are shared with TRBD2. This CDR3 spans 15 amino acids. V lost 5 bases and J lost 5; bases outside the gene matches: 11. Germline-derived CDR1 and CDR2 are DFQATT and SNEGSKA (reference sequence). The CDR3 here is CSAPLAGGTLETQYF. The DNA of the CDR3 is TGCAGTGCTCCATTAGCGGGGGGTACCCTGGAGACCCAGTACTTC.

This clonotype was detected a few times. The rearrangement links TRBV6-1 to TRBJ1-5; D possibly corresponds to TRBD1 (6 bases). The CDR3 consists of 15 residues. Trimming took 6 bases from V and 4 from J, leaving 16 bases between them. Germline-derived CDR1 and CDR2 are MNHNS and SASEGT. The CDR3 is CASSASGGRNQPQHF. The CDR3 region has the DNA TGTGCCAGCAGCGCCTCGGGGGGCCGGAATCAGCCCCAGCATTTT.

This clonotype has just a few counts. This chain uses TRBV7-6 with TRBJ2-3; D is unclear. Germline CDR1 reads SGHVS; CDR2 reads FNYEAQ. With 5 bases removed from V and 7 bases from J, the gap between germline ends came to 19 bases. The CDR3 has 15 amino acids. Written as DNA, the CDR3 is TGTGCCAGCAGCCAATACGTGTTGGATTCGAATACGCAGTATTTT. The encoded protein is CASSQYVLDSNTQYF.